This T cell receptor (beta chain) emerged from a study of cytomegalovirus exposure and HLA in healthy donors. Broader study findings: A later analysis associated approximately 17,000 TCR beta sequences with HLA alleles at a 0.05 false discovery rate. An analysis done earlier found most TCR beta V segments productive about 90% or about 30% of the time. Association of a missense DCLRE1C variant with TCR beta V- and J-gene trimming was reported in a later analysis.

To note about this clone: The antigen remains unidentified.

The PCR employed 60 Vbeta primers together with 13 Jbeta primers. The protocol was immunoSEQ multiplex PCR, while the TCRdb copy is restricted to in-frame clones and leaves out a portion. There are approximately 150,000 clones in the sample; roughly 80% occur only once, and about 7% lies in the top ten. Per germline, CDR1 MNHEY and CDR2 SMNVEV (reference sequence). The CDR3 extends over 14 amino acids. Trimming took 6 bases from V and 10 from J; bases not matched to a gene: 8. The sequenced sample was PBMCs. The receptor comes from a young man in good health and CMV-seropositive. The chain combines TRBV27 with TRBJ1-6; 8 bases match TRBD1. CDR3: CASRLGQGGSPLHF. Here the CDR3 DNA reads TGTGCCAGCAGGCTCGGACAGGGTGGCTCACCCCTCCACTTT.